The 11 T cell receptor beta chains below all came from one sample that was sequenced in a study of cytomegalovirus exposure and HLA in healthy donors. PCR employed 60 Vbeta and 13 Jbeta primers. Some clones are missing from TCRdb's copy, which holds only in-frame ones; the method was immunoSEQ multiplex PCR. The table has about 170,000 clones, 75% to 90% seen once. The sequencing input was PBMCs. These receptors were collected from a girl aged 2 to 9 in good health and CMV-seropositive.

J is TRBJ2-2 and V is TRBV4-1; D gene uncertain. Trimming took 0 bases from V and 10 from J, leaving 12 bases between them. The germline V gene has CDR1 MGHRA and CDR2 YSYEKL. The CDR3 extends over 14 amino acids. The CDR3 region has the DNA TGCGCCAGCAGCCAAGAAACCCAGGCCCTGGAGCTGTTTTTT. As protein: CASSQETQALELFF.

This sequence joins TRBV2 and TRBJ1-5; D perhaps matches TRBD1 (6 bases). Trimming took 2 bases from V and 4 from J, leaving 9 bases between them. The CDR3 is made up of 14 amino acids. Germline CDR1 SNHLY, CDR2 FYNNEI. The CDR3 protein is CASSEFQGNQPQHF. The CDR3 DNA is TGTGCCAGCAGTGAATTTCAGGGGAATCAGCCCCAGCATTTT.

This clone has more than one count but fewer than ten. This chain uses TRBV6-5 with TRBJ1-2, with 9 positions matching TRBD1. Trimming took 2 bases from V and 0 from J; bases not matched to a gene: 4. The germline CDR1 and CDR2 sequences are MNHEY and SVGAGI. The CDR3 covers 16 residues. CDR3 sequence (DNA): TGTGCCAGCAGTTACCAGGGACAGGGCGCTAACTATGGCTACACCTTC. Its translation is CASSYQGQGANYGYTF.

The V and J genes are TRBV11-3 and TRBJ2-7; perhaps TRBD2 as D (5 bases). In germline, CDR1 is SGHNT, CDR2 YENEEA. Trimming stripped 3 bases from V and 0 bases from J, with 9 bases between. The CDR3 extends over 14 amino acids. The CDR3 DNA is TGTGCCAGCAGCTTGGGAGCGAGCTCCTACGAGCAGTACTTC. This sequence encodes CASSLGASSYEQYF.

This clone showed up just a few times. The rearrangement joins TRBV28 to TRBJ2-7, with D possibly TRBD2 on 6 matching bases. Germline lookup yields CDR1 MDHEN and CDR2 SYDVKM. V dropped 6 bases and J dropped 2 bases, with 11 bases sitting between them. The CDR3 runs 13 residues. CDR3 coding DNA: TGTGCCAGCAGAAACGGGGGAACCTACGAGCAGTACTTC. Protein: CASRNGGTYEQYF. Full variable domain (remainder filled in from reference TRBV28 and TRBJ2-7): DVKVTQSSRYLVKRTGEKVFLECVQDMDHENMFWYRQDPGLGLRLIYFSYDVKMKEKGDIPEGYSVSREKKERFSLILESASTNQTSMYLCASRNGGTYEQYFGPGTRLTVT.

The chain has TRBV5-8 and TRBJ1-3; no firm D call. Germline values: CDR1 SGHTS, CDR2 YDEGEE. The CDR3 is 12 amino acids. V lost 4 bases, J lost 5 bases, and 7 bases lay in between. The CDR3 DNA sequence: TGTGCCAGCAGCCGAGGCCGAAACACCATATATTTT. Translating gives CASSRGRNTIYF.

The chain employs TRBV21-1 and TRBJ2-7; TRBD2 was called by the table and not checked on the DNA. TRBV21-1 is noted as a pseudogene. The CDR3 sequence is 19 residues long. The CDR3 spells CASSKEEGRRLAGEREQYF. The CDR3, as DNA: TGTGCCAGCAGCAAAGAGGAAGGAAGAAGACTAGCGGGAGAACGGGAGCAGTACTTC.

The chain recombines TRBV6-9 with TRBJ2-3, with a tentative D call TRBD2 (6 bases). CDR1 and CDR2 from the germline V gene are MNHGY and SVAAGI. This CDR3 has 17 residues. V was trimmed by 5 bases and J by 4 bases, leaving 22 bases between them. CDR3 in DNA: TGTGCCAGCAGTAATCCCCGATCGAGGGAGCGGGCAGATACGCAGTATTTT. It specifies CASSNPRSRERADTQYF.

The chain links TRBV27 to TRBJ2-7, with 7 bases lining up with TRBD1. Trimming removed 3 bases from V and 4 bases from J; junction bases left unmatched: 9. The CDR3 runs to 15 residues. Germline V CDR1 and CDR2: MNHEY, SMNVEV (reference sequence). This CDR3 reads CASSLGTVPTYEQYF. The CDR3 DNA reads as TGTGCCAGCAGTTTGGGGACAGTTCCGACATACGAGCAGTACTTC.

The chain has TRBV28 and TRBJ1-5; D is undetermined. Trimming took off 6 bases at V and 2 bases at J, with 14 bases between the two ends. The germline V gene has CDR1 MDHEN and CDR2 SYDVKM. The CDR3 extends over 15 amino acids. CDR3 sequence: CASSYGASGNQPQHF. CDR3 sequence (DNA): TGTGCCAGCAGCTATGGAGCTTCAGGCAATCAGCCCCAGCATTTT.

Concerning this clone: Germline and junction disagree at one end, which may indicate a read error. The rearrangement joins TRBV5-1 to TRBJ2-7, with D possibly TRBD2 on 6 matching bases. The length of the CDR3 is 15 residues. Germline lookup yields CDR1 SGHRS and CDR2 YFSETQ. CDR3 DNA: TGCGCCAGCAGCTTGGCCCGGGTCGAGGACTACGAGCAGCACTTC. As protein: CASSLARVEDYEQHF.